These 30 T cell receptor beta chains came from one sample sequenced in a study of regulatory T cells in long-lasting Graves disease. Investigators prepared the TCR beta libraries by applying iRepertoire HTBI primers and Arm-PCR of CDR3 regions. TCRdb reprocessed the multiplex PCR reads via MiXCR and lists one record per CDR3 protein. Here the sample spans approximately 400,000 distinct CDR3 sequences, more than 12% being singletons. As for time point: newly diagnosed GD, antithyroid drugs for less than 3 months. Generation of the TCR library employed RNA extracted from PBMCs. The sample was also reused in another study, on T cells in Graves' hyperthyroidism and ophthalmopathy.

The sample here was peripheral blood mononuclear cells (PBMCs), taken at new diagnosis, from a patient treated with antithyroid drugs. Every receptor here comes from a woman between 25 and 40 years old with Graves disease.

This clonotype was detected many times. The CDR3 is CASSTGYTGELFF. The CDR3, as DNA: TGTGCCAGCAGTACGGGTTACACCGGGGAGCTGTTTTTT. This sequence joins TRBV28 and TRBJ2-2, with unresolved D. Between the trimmed V and J ends, which lost 5 bases and 3 bases, there was a span of 7 bases. The CDR3 loop spans 13 amino acids. Germline assignment: CDR1 MDHEN and CDR2 SYDVKM.

In its sample, this clonotype was seen a few times. The gene calls are TRBV14 and TRBJ1-2, with TRBD1 identical over 7 bases. The CDR3 loop spans 15 amino acids. V shed 2 bases, J shed 4 bases, and the junction held 7 bases outside the gene matches. The germline V gene has CDR1 SGHDN and CDR2 FVKESK. The CDR3 sequence: CASSQSSDRVYGYTF. In DNA form, the CDR3 reads TGTGCCAGCAGCCAATCCAGTGACAGGGTCTATGGCTACACCTTC.

This clonotype was seen ten or more times. The gene calls are TRBV30 and TRBJ2-7; TRBD1 matches 9 bases. Trimming removed 3 bases from V and 1 base from J; junction bases left unmatched: 10. Germline V lookup: CDR1 GTSNPN, CDR2 SVGIG (reference sequence). CDR3 length equals 16 residues. CDR3 amino acids: CAWRLPGTGKSYEQYF. CDR3 bases: TGTGCCTGGAGGCTTCCCGGGACAGGGAAATCCTACGAGCAGTACTTC.

This chain joins TRBV9 and TRBJ2-7; tentative D call: TRBD2 (6 bases). V shed 0 bases and J shed 2 bases, with 9 bases lying between them. Germline CDR1 is SGDLS and CDR2 is YYNGEE. The CDR3 runs to 14 residues. CDR3 amino acids: CASSVGLDPYEQYF. The CDR3 DNA reads TGTGCCAGCAGCGTAGGACTAGACCCCTACGAGCAGTACTTC. Full variable domain (outside the CDR3, taken from reference TRBV9 and TRBJ2-7): DSGVTQTPKHLITATGQRVTLRCSPRSGDLSVYWYQQSLDQGLQFLIQYYNGEERAKGNILERFSAQQFPDLHSELNLSSLELGDSALYFCASSVGLDPYEQYFGPGTRLTVT.

This sequence joins TRBV11-2 and TRBJ2-5; 8 bases are shared with TRBD2. After removal of 1 base from V and 5 bases from J, the junction contained 6 bases not matched to a gene. The germline V gene encodes CDR1 SGHAT and CDR2 FQNNGV. This CDR3 has 15 residues. CDR3 in amino acids: CASSLGAGGAETQYF. CDR3 nucleotide sequence: TGTGCCAGCAGCTTAGGGGCGGGAGGAGCCGAGACCCAGTACTTC. Supplemented by reference TRBV11-2 and TRBJ2-5, the full variable domain reads EAGVAQSPRYKIIEKRQSVAFWCNPISGHATLYWYQQILGQGPKLLIQFQNNGVVDDSQLPKDRFSAERLKGVDSTLKIQPAKLEDSAVYLCASSLGAGGAETQYFGPGTRLLVL.

This clonotype was counted many times. The V gene is TRBV28, the J gene TRBJ2-7; 11 bases match TRBD1. Trimming cost V 1 base and J 2 bases; bases outside gene matches: 7. From germline, CDR1 is MDHEN and CDR2 SYDVKM. This CDR3 comprises 17 residues. The CDR3, as DNA: TGTGCCAGCAGTTTATCCCCCGGGACAGGGGGAGCCTACGAGCAGTACTTC. Translated: CASSLSPGTGGAYEQYF.

CDR3: CASSGGYSYEQYF. The CDR3 DNA follows: TGTGCCAGCAGTGGGGGTTACTCCTACGAGCAGTACTTC. The V gene is TRBV25-1, the J gene TRBJ2-7; D remains ambiguous. Germline-derived CDR1 and CDR2 are MGHDK and SYGVNS. The CDR3 has 13 amino acids. V was pared by 4 bases and J by 0 bases, with 7 bases between.

This clonotype was observed many times. This sequence joins TRBV20-1 and TRBJ2-7; 11 bases map to TRBD2. Trimming took 6 bases from V and 2 from J; bases not matched to a gene: 9. CDR3 size: 15 residues. The germline V gene encodes CDR1 DFQATT and CDR2 SNEGSKA (reference sequence). The CDR3 protein is CSAYGLAGGPYEQYF. In nucleotides, the CDR3 is TGCAGTGCCTACGGGCTAGCGGGAGGTCCCTACGAGCAGTACTTC.

The chain recombines TRBV30 with TRBJ2-1; no reliable D call. CDR3 length equals 14 residues. Trimming left V 5 bases short and J 0 bases short, with 11 bases between. Germline CDR1 and CDR2: GTSNPN and SVGIG (reference sequence). The CDR3, as DNA: TGTGCCTGGGGTGACGCGGTCTCCTACAATGAGCAGTTCTTC. The encoded protein is CAWGDAVSYNEQFF.

V is TRBV2 and J is TRBJ1-2, with a weak D call TRBD1 (6 bases). In germline, CDR1 is SNHLY, CDR2 FYNNEI. The CDR3 runs to 15 residues. V gave up 4 bases and J gave up 4 bases, with 16 bases separating them. CDR3 sequence: CASSAQGRGIYGYTF. The CDR3 nucleotides read TGTGCCAGCAGTGCACAGGGTAGGGGGATCTATGGCTACACCTTC.

Turning to this clonotype: Its ends do not fully match the called genes, so a read error is possible. V usage is TRBV12-3 or TRBV12-4 and J usage is TRBJ1-5, with 7 bases identical to TRBD1. The CDR3 runs 14 residues. The CDR3 loop reads CASSLRGGKQPQHF. The CDR3 DNA is TGTGCCAGCAGTTTAAGAGGGGGCAAACAGCCCCAGCATTTT.

This clonotype was picked up many times. The rearrangement uses TRBV3-1 and TRBJ2-1; TRBD2 aligns across 11 bases. CDR3 length equals 17 residues. After removal of 4 bases from V and 7 bases from J, the junction contained 12 bases not matched to a gene. In germline, CDR1 is LGHDT, CDR2 YNNKEL (reference sequence). As DNA, the CDR3 is TGTGCCAGCAGCCCCTGGGAAACTAGCGGGAGTAGTAATGAGCAGTTCTTC. Encoded protein: CASSPWETSGSSNEQFF.

This rearrangement joins TRBV20-1 to TRBJ2-3; D possibly corresponds to TRBD1 (6 bases). V gave up 7 bases and J gave up 0 bases, with 17 bases separating them. CDR3 length: 15 amino acids. Germline CDR1 is DFQATT and CDR2 is SNEGSKA (reference sequence). CDR3 coding DNA: TGCAGTGTAGTAAGTTACAGGGAGAGCACAGATACGCAGTATTTT. Residues: CSVVSYRESTDTQYF.

The gene calls are TRBV4-1 and TRBJ2-2; 7 nucleotides match TRBD2. The V gene's germline CDR1 is MGHRA and CDR2 YSYEKL. Unmatched junction bases numbered 10, after V lost 6 bases and J lost 0 bases. The CDR3 consists of 17 residues. DNA of the CDR3: TGCGCCAGCAGTCGACATCCGGGACTATCGAACACCGGGGAGCTGTTTTTT. Translation gives CASSRHPGLSNTGELFF.

This clonotype showed up just once. It differs at one base from a far larger clone, so likely a read error. V is TRBV11-1 and J is TRBJ2-7; 9 bases are a match to TRBD2. With 5 bases clipped from V and 7 bases from J, the junction kept 12 bases outside the gene matches. Germline CDR1 reads SGHAT; CDR2 reads FQDESV (reference sequence). The CDR3 loop spans 15 amino acids. CDR3 residues: CASSLGLAQDNEQYF. In nucleotides, the CDR3 is TGTGCCAGCAGCCTGGGACTAGCCCAGGACAATGAGCAGTACTTC.

This clonotype has only a few counts. The gene calls are TRBV20-1 and TRBJ2-4; TRBD1 aligns across 7 bases. J lost 5 bases, V lost 1 base, and 8 bases had no gene match. Germline V gene data show CDR1 as DFQATT and CDR2 as SNEGSKA (reference sequence). This CDR3 spans 15 amino acids. The CDR3 bases are TGCAGTGCTAGAGTCGGCGACAGGGTCGAAAACATTCAGTACTTC. It yields the protein CSARVGDRVENIQYF.

This clonotype was recorded a few times. The chain has TRBV13 and TRBJ2-7, with 11 bases matching TRBD2. This CDR3 region has 15 residues. The germline CDR1 and CDR2 sequences are PRHDT and FYEKMQ (reference sequence). Trimming at V came to 5 bases and at J to 6 bases, leaving 9 bases not matched to a gene. CDR3 bases: TGTGCCAGCAGCCTCCTAGCGGGAGGTTTATCCGAGCAGTACTTC. It specifies CASSLLAGGLSEQYF.

This clonotype was seen repeatedly, ten times or more. The junction and the germline gene differ at one end; a read error may be behind it. This rearrangement joins TRBV6-1 to TRBJ1-5, with no clear D. Per germline, CDR1 MNHNS and CDR2 SASEGT. The CDR3 has 14 amino acids. The CDR3 spells CASGEFASNQPQHF. For the CDR3, the DNA is TGTGCCAGCGGTGAATTTGCCAGCAATCAGCCCCAGCATTTT.

This clonotype was seen many times. V and J are TRBV5-1 and TRBJ2-1; TRBD2 aligns across 11 bases. The V gene end was trimmed by 0 bases and the J gene end by 4 bases; junction bases not matched to a gene: 6. This CDR3 region has 17 residues. Germline CDR1 reads SGHRS; CDR2 reads YFSETQ. CDR3 bases: TGCGCCAGCAGCTTGGCCTGGAGGACTAGCGGGTACAATGAGCAGTTCTTC. As protein: CASSLAWRTSGYNEQFF.

The J gene is TRBJ1-3, the V gene TRBV25-1, with D uncertain. V lost 5 bases to trimming and J lost 4 bases, with 15 bases between them. From germline, CDR1 is MGHDK and CDR2 SYGVNS. The CDR3 spans 15 residues. CDR3 region: CASSRTLAGGNTIYF. In DNA form, the CDR3 reads TGTGCCAGCAGTCGGACCCTGGCGGGCGGAAACACCATATATTTT.

This clonotype has a count of ten or more. J is TRBJ1-5 and V is TRBV28, with 11 bases matching TRBD1. There are 14 residues in the CDR3. Trimming took 3 bases from V and 5 from J; bases not matched to a gene: 0. Germline CDR1 MDHEN, CDR2 SYDVKM. CDR3 amino acids: CASSLGQGDQPQHF. The CDR3 nucleotides are TGTGCCAGCAGTTTGGGACAGGGGGATCAGCCCCAGCATTTT.

This clonotype was seen at least ten times. The chain uses TRBV6-1 and TRBJ1-5; no clear D. The germline CDR1 and CDR2 sequences are MNHNS and SASEGT. With 6 bases removed from V and 4 bases from J, the gap between germline ends came to 19 bases. This CDR3 is 16 amino acids long. The CDR3 DNA reads as TGTGCCAGCAGGCCCGAGGAGGCCAAAAGAAATCAGCCCCAGCATTTT. The encoded protein is CASRPEEAKRNQPQHF.

This clonotype was seen at least ten times. The V gene is TRBV7-9, the J gene TRBJ2-3; D is unresolved. The length of the CDR3 is 12 residues. The germline CDR1 and CDR2 sequences are SEHNR and FQNEAQ (reference sequence). V lost 2 bases and J 11 bases, leaving 11 bases between the germline ends. This CDR3 is CASSLNPGMQYF. The CDR3 DNA reads as TGTGCCAGCAGCTTAAATCCTGGGATGCAGTATTTT.

V usage is TRBV28 and J usage is TRBJ2-3; D unresolved. Germline values: CDR1 MDHEN, CDR2 SYDVKM. The length of the CDR3 is 16 residues. V gave up 4 bases and J gave up 2 bases, with 16 bases separating them. DNA for the CDR3: TGTGCCAGCAGTTCACAACCCTGGTCGTACACAGATACGCAGTATTTT. Its protein product is CASSSQPWSYTDTQYF.

Notes on this clonotype: A much larger clone lies a single base off, so this may be a read error. J is TRBJ2-7 and V is TRBV7-9; D may be TRBD2 (6 bases). Germline CDR1 SEHNR, CDR2 FQNEAQ (reference sequence). The CDR3 has 15 residues. This chain's CDR3 is CASGLWTTESYEQYF. In DNA form, the CDR3 reads TGTGCCAGCGGCTTATGGACTACCGAATCCTACGAGCAGTACTTC.

The sample holds many counts of this clonotype. The chain recombines TRBV28 with TRBJ1-5; D not certain. CDR3 length equals 16 residues. Germline V CDR1 and CDR2: MDHEN, SYDVKM. V lost 3 bases, J lost 2 bases, and 14 bases lay in between. Here the CDR3 reads CASSFEPQAGNQPQHF. Here the CDR3 DNA reads TGTGCCAGCAGTTTCGAACCGCAGGCAGGCAATCAGCCCCAGCATTTT.

This clonotype has just a few counts. The V call is TRBV12-3 or TRBV12-4, the J call TRBJ2-1; tentative D call: TRBD2 (5 bases). The CDR3 has 15 amino acids. Trimming removed 7 bases from V and 2 bases from J, with 15 bases in between. In nucleotides, the CDR3 is TGTGCCAGCACCCCATACCGGGGTGCCTACAATGAGCAGTTCTTC. It yields the protein CASTPYRGAYNEQFF.

The rearrangement uses TRBV12-3 or TRBV12-4 and TRBJ2-2; D possibly uses TRBD1 or TRBD2 (5 bases each). The CDR3 has 11 amino acids. V was cut by 6 bases and J by 7 bases, with 6 bases left in between. CDR3: CASRRGGELFF. CDR3 in DNA: TGTGCCAGCAGGAGGGGCGGGGAGCTGTTTTTT.

This clonotype was observed many times. The chain joins TRBV3-1 to TRBJ1-1; TRBD1 is a possible D gene (6 bases). This CDR3 is 14 amino acids long. Germline loops: CDR1 LGHDT, CDR2 YNNKEL (reference sequence). The germline V and J ends were trimmed by 10 bases and 1 base, with 16 bases remaining between them. The DNA of the CDR3 is TGTGCCACCGCACCAGGAGGGGGGAACACTGAAGCTTTCTTT. Translated, it gives CATAPGGGNTEAFF.

There are many counts of this clonotype. The V gene is TRBV24-1, the J gene TRBJ2-7, with 10 bases aligning to TRBD2. V lost 4 bases, J lost 0 bases, and 5 bases stayed unmatched. CDR1 KGHDR and CDR2 SFDVKD come from the germline V gene. CDR3 length equals 16 residues. DNA of the CDR3: TGTGCCACCAGTGACCCGAGGACTAGCGGCTCCTACGAGCAGTACTTC. Encoded protein: CATSDPRTSGSYEQYF.